This record concerns one T cell receptor beta chain sequence. These data are taken from a study of blood T cell repertoires in COVID-19. The table came from immunoSEQ multiplex PCR; TCRdb's copy has only in-frame clones and leaves some out. Counted here are about 350,000 clones, almost 90% occurring once; the ten biggest clones make up roughly 6.6%. In germline, CDR1 is SGHDT, CDR2 YYEEEE. Trimming took off 0 bases at V and 0 bases at J, with 9 bases between the two ends. This CDR3 region has 16 residues. This receptor was obtained from a woman aged 65 to 85 with COVID-19, enrolled during active disease. What was sequenced was peripheral blood. This sequence joins TRBV5-6 and TRBJ2-2; no definite D call. The CDR3, as DNA: TGTGCCAGCAGCTTGGAACCGAGTCCGAACACCGGGGAGCTGTTTTTT. It translates to CASSLEPSPNTGELFF. Together with reference TRBV5-6 and TRBJ2-2, the CDR3 gives the full variable domain: DAGVTQSPTHLIKTRGQQVTLRCSPKSGHDTVSWYQQALGQGPQFIFQYYEEEERQRGNFPDRFSGHQFPNYSSELNVNALLLGDSALYLCASSLEPSPNTGELFFGEGSRLTVL.